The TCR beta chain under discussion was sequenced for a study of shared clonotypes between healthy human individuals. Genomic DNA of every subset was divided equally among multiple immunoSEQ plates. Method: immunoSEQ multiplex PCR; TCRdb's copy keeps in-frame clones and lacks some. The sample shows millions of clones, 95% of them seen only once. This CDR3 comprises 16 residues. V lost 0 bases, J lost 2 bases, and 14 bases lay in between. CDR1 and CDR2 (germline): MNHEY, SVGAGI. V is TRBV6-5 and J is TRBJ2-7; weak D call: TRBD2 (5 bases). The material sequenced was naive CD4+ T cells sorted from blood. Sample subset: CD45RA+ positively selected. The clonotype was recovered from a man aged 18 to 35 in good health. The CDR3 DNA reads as TGTGCCAGCAGTTACTCGAGCCGGACTGGACCCTACGAGCAGTACTTC. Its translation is CASSYSSRTGPYEQYF.